Listed here are 27 T cell receptor beta chains from one sample, sequenced in a study of regulatory T cells in long-lasting Graves disease. As for time point: newly diagnosed GD, antithyroid drugs for less than 3 months. Generation of the TCR library employed RNA extracted from PBMCs. Arm-PCR of CDR3 regions and iRepertoire HTBI primers were used to build TCR beta libraries. TCRdb fed the multiplex PCR reads into MiXCR, producing one record per CDR3 protein. This sample has about half a million distinct CDR3 sequences, with around 12% found just once. These data were also reused for a study on T cells in Graves' hyperthyroidism and ophthalmopathy.

The sequenced sample was peripheral blood mononuclear cells (PBMCs), obtained at new diagnosis, from a patient treated with antithyroid drugs. These receptors came from a woman aged 25 to 39 with Graves disease.

This clonotype has at least ten counts. This chain joins TRBV6-1 and TRBJ1-4; a weak D match, TRBD1 (6 bases). This CDR3 is 16 amino acids long. Germline loops: CDR1 MNHNS, CDR2 SASEGT. V lost 4 bases and J 7 bases, leaving 19 bases between the germline ends. CDR3 nucleotides: TGTGCCAGCAGTGTAACAGGACAGATCAGGGGTGAAAAACTGTTTTTT. Protein sequence: CASSVTGQIRGEKLFF.

This clonotype was seen ten or more times. The chain employs TRBV28 and TRBJ2-1; D is tentatively TRBD1 or TRBD2 (5 bases each). Germline values: CDR1 MDHEN, CDR2 SYDVKM. CDR3 length: 11 amino acids. Between the trimmed V and J ends, which lost 11 bases and 10 bases, there was a span of 15 bases. This CDR3 is CASGLGREQFF. CDR3 nucleotides: TGTGCCTCGGGGCTAGGGCGGGAGCAGTTCTTC.

This clonotype turned up a few times. The J gene is TRBJ2-1, the V gene TRBV28; 11 nucleotides align to TRBD2. J lost 6 bases, V lost 1 base, and 8 bases had no gene match. This CDR3 is built from 17 residues. In germline, CDR1 is MDHEN, CDR2 SYDVKM. The CDR3 DNA reads TGTGCCAGCAGTTTATCTCAGGGACTAGCGGCGCTCAATGAGCAGTTCTTC. Translating gives CASSLSQGLAALNEQFF.

The genes are TRBV7-2 and TRBJ1-2, with TRBD1 matching 9 bases. V was clipped by 6 bases and J by 5 bases; unmatched bases: 16. Germline values: CDR1 SGHTA, CDR2 FQGNSA. CDR3 length: 17 amino acids. Here the CDR3 DNA reads TGTGCCAGCAGACAAATCCGGGACAGGGCTAGTCGGTATGGCTACACCTTC. Protein product: CASRQIRDRASRYGYTF.

This clonotype was found a few times. The V and J genes are TRBV4-3 and TRBJ2-7; 10 positions match TRBD1. CDR1 and CDR2 (germline): LGHNA, YSLEER. Trimming took 2 bases from V and 1 from J; bases not matched to a gene: 11. The CDR3 loop spans 18 amino acids. The CDR3 region has the DNA TGCGCCAGCAGCCAAATCGCCCCCGGGACAGGGGATTCCTACGAGCAGTACTTC. Encoded protein: CASSQIAPGTGDSYEQYF.

The rearrangement links TRBV7-9 to TRBJ1-5; D is uncertain. Deletions cut 1 base from V and 4 bases from J, with 8 bases between. CDR3 length equals 14 residues. Germline loops: CDR1 SEHNR, CDR2 FQNEAQ (reference sequence). The CDR3 DNA is TGTGCCAGCAGCTTAGATGGGTTGAATCAGCCCCAGCATTTT. This translates into CASSLDGLNQPQHF.

This clonotype has a handful of counts. The V call is TRBV7-9, the J call TRBJ2-6; TRBD1 matches at 7 bases. The germline V gene encodes CDR1 SEHNR and CDR2 FQNEAQ (reference sequence). The length of the CDR3 is 17 residues. Germline trimming cut 5 bases from V and 2 bases from J; bases unmatched to any gene: 9. The CDR3 is CASSPRTGRAGANVLTF. CDR3 coding DNA: TGTGCCAGCAGCCCTAGGACAGGCCGTGCTGGGGCCAACGTCCTGACTTTC.

This clonotype was recorded a few times. The rearrangement joins TRBV18 to TRBJ2-1; a possible D gene is TRBD2 (5 bases). Germline lookup yields CDR1 KGHSH and CDR2 LQKENI. The CDR3 has 12 residues. Trimming pared 5 bases from V and 10 bases from J, leaving 12 bases between. The DNA for the CDR3 is TGTGCCAGCTCAGAGTACGGGGTCGAGCAGTTCTTC. Translation gives CASSEYGVEQFF.

This clonotype was detected ten times or more. The chain recombines TRBV10-2 with TRBJ2-1, with 8 bases matching TRBD2. Trimming at V came to 6 bases and at J to 4 bases, leaving 14 bases not matched to a gene. Looked up from germline, CDR1 is WSHSY and CDR2 is SAAADI. The CDR3 is 17 amino acids. Here the CDR3 DNA reads TGCGCCAGCAGCACGAACGAAGCGGGAGAAAAATACAATGAGCAGTTCTTC. Amino acid sequence: CASSTNEAGEKYNEQFF.

This clonotype was seen a handful of times. The rearrangement links TRBV29-1 to TRBJ1-4, with 11 bases that match TRBD1. CDR1 and CDR2 (germline): SQVTM, ANQGSEA. CDR3 length equals 14 residues. J was trimmed by 8 bases and V by 5 bases; bases with no gene match: 7. The CDR3 region has the DNA TGCAGCGTTCGGGGAGGGACAGGGGGAGAAAAACTGTTTTTT. Amino acids: CSVRGGTGGEKLFF.

CDR3 sequence (DNA): TGTGCCAGTAGCTCACGGACTAGCGGGAGATTTGATGAGCAGTTCTTC. Translation: CASSSRTSGRFDEQFF. The chain is built from TRBV19 and TRBJ2-1; 13 nucleotides align to TRBD2. The CDR3 runs to 16 residues. Per the germline V gene, CDR1 is LNHDA and CDR2 is SQIVND (reference sequence). V lost 6 bases, J lost 8 bases, and 10 bases stayed unmatched.

The table lists this clonotype with many counts. V gene TRBV12-3 or TRBV12-4 combines with J gene TRBJ1-4; D is perhaps TRBD1 (6 bases). The CDR3 extends over 16 amino acids. The ends were cut back, 6 bases at V and 2 bases at J, with 16 bases in the middle. As DNA, the CDR3 is TGTGCCAGCAGCCTCGGCAGACAGGTCACTAATGAAAAACTGTTTTTT. It yields the protein CASSLGRQVTNEKLFF.

The table lists this clonotype with many counts. The chain employs TRBV20-1 and TRBJ2-7; D not resolved. Germline V gene sequence: CDR1 DFQATT, CDR2 SNEGSKA (reference sequence). V dropped 2 bases and J dropped 3 bases, with 20 bases sitting between them. The CDR3 runs to 16 residues. For the CDR3, the DNA is TGCAGTGCTAGACCATCCTTGCGGCGTACCGTCTACGAGCAGTACTTC. Translated: CSARPSLRRTVYEQYF.

This clonotype came up many times. J is TRBJ2-1 and V is TRBV11-2, with TRBD2 matching over 9 bases. Germline values: CDR1 SGHAT, CDR2 FQNNGV. With 4 bases clipped from V and 9 bases from J, the junction kept 10 bases outside the gene matches. The CDR3 sequence is 15 residues long. In DNA, the CDR3 is TGTGCCAGCAGCTCATCTAGCGGGGAGGTCGGTGAGCAGTTCTTC. Amino acid sequence: CASSSSSGEVGEQFF. The variable domain in full, completed from reference TRBV11-2 and TRBJ2-1, reads EAGVAQSPRYKIIEKRQSVAFWCNPISGHATLYWYQQILGQGPKLLIQFQNNGVVDDSQLPKDRFSAERLKGVDSTLKIQPAKLEDSAVYLCASSSSSGEVGEQFFGPGTRLTVL.

This clonotype was seen more than once but under ten times. This chain links TRBV6-2 or TRBV6-3 with TRBJ2-7, with 9 bases identical to TRBD2. The V gene end was trimmed by 4 bases and the J gene end by 0 bases; junction bases not matched to a gene: 7. The V gene's germline CDR1 is MNHEY and CDR2 SVGEGT. There are 16 residues in the CDR3. CDR3 coding DNA: TGTGCCAGCAGTTCTGGACTAGCGTCCGCCTCCTACGAGCAGTACTTC. Its protein is CASSSGLASASYEQYF.

In the case of this clonotype: A much larger clonotype is one base distant, so this may be a read error. The chain links TRBV19 to TRBJ2-1; 9 positions match TRBD2. The CDR3 totals 16 residues. In germline, CDR1 is LNHDA, CDR2 SQIVND (reference sequence). The V segment lost 6 bases and the J segment 5 bases; nucleotides outside the gene matches: 11. CDR3 in amino acids: CASSCPPSGANNEQFF. The CDR3, as DNA: TGTGCCAGTAGCTGCCCCCCTAGCGGGGCAAACAATGAGCAGTTCTTC.

Ten or more counts support this clonotype. The J gene is TRBJ1-3, the V gene TRBV7-2; D unresolved. This CDR3 is 14 amino acids long. Germline assignment: CDR1 SGHTA and CDR2 FQGNSA. The germline V and J ends were trimmed by 1 base and 0 bases, with 4 bases remaining between them. The CDR3 nucleotides are TGTGCCAGCAGCTTAGTGTACTCTGGAAACACCATATATTTT. Translation: CASSLVYSGNTIYF.

This clonotype turned up a few times. The V and J genes are TRBV5-1 and TRBJ2-2; D is perhaps TRBD2 (6 bases). This CDR3 has 14 residues. The V end was cut by 5 bases, the J end by 0 bases, with 8 bases between. Germline-derived CDR1 and CDR2 are SGHRS and YFSETQ. The CDR3 region has the DNA TGCGCCAGCAGAGGGGACTCGAACACCGGGGAGCTGTTTTTT. Protein sequence: CASRGDSNTGELFF.

This clonotype was seen many times. The chain joins TRBV7-9 to TRBJ1-4; 7 positions agree with TRBD1. Germline lookup yields CDR1 SEHNR and CDR2 FQNEAQ (reference sequence). V trimming: 1 base; J trimming: 7 bases; junction bases outside the gene matches: 12. The CDR3 is made up of 17 amino acids. CDR3 DNA sequence: TGTGCCAGCAGCTTAGGAAGGTCTGGAGGGGGCAGTGAAAAACTGTTTTTT. Its translation: CASSLGRSGGGSEKLFF. The full variable domain, completed using reference TRBV7-9 and TRBJ1-4, is DTGVSQNPRHKITKRGQNVTFRCDPISEHNRLYWYRQTLGQGPEFLTYFQNEAQLEKSRLLSDRFSAERPKGSFSTLEIQRTEQGDSAMYLCASSLGRSGGGSEKLFFGSGTQLSVL.

The chain couples TRBV19 to TRBJ2-2, with TRBD1 identical over 9 bases. V dropped 2 bases and J dropped 6; count of bases not matched to a gene: 7. This CDR3 has 16 amino acids. The germline V gene has CDR1 LNHDA and CDR2 SQIVND (reference sequence). CDR3 nucleotide sequence: TGTGCCAGTAGTATAAGATTACAGGGGGCAGCCGGGGAGCTGTTTTTT. The encoded protein is CASSIRLQGAAGELFF.

V gene TRBV3-1 combines with J gene TRBJ2-2; a possible D gene is TRBD1 (5 bases). The length of the CDR3 is 16 residues. Trimming cost V 3 bases and J 0 bases, with 11 bases left between them. Germline V CDR1 and CDR2: LGHDT, YNNKEL (reference sequence). The CDR3 sequence: CASSHFSGTNTGELFF. The DNA of the CDR3 is TGTGCCAGCAGCCATTTTTCAGGGACGAACACCGGGGAGCTGTTTTTT.

Many counts were recorded for this clonotype. J is TRBJ2-5 and V is TRBV7-7; weak D call: TRBD2 (6 bases). This CDR3 spans 15 amino acids. Germline V gives CDR1 SSHAT, CDR2 FNYEAQ (reference sequence). V was cut by 6 bases and J by 4 bases, with 18 bases left in between. The CDR3 is CASSKGSGAVETQYF. The CDR3, as DNA: TGTGCCAGCAGTAAAGGGTCGGGAGCGGTAGAGACCCAGTACTTC.

The CDR3 region has the DNA TGTGCCAGCAGTTACCGCGGAGGGTACAATGAGCAGTTCTTC. Encoded protein: CASSYRGGYNEQFF. The J gene is TRBJ2-1, the V gene TRBV6-5; possibly TRBD2 for D (6 bases). V lost 2 bases and J lost 4, with 9 bases in between. Germline V gene data show CDR1 as MNHEY and CDR2 as SVGAGI. This CDR3 is built from 14 residues.

This clonotype was seen many times. V gene TRBV2 combines with J gene TRBJ2-3; 9 bases fit TRBD1. V lost 6 bases and J lost 2; bases outside the gene matches: 6. CDR1 SNHLY and CDR2 FYNNEI come from the germline V gene. The CDR3 has 15 amino acids. The CDR3 protein is CASSAGQGSTDTQYF. The CDR3, as DNA: TGTGCCAGCAGCGCCGGACAGGGGTCCACAGATACGCAGTATTTT. Supplemented by reference TRBV2 and TRBJ2-3, the full variable domain reads EPEVTQTPSHQVTQMGQEVILRCVPISNHLYFYWYRQILGQKVEFLVSFYNNEISEKSEIFDDQFSVERPDGSNFTLKIRSTKLEDSAMYFCASSAGQGSTDTQYFGPGTRLTVL.

This clonotype has just a few counts. This chain uses TRBV9 with TRBJ1-2, with TRBD1 matching 7 bases. This CDR3 comprises 14 residues. Germline V gives CDR1 SGDLS, CDR2 YYNGEE. With V trimmed by 3 bases and J by 14 bases, 16 bases remained unmatched. This CDR3 is CASSADTAGTAITF. DNA of the CDR3: TGTGCCAGCAGCGCAGACACCGCCGGGACAGCGATTACCTTC.

This chain joins TRBV30 and TRBJ2-5, with a possible D match to TRBD2 (6 bases). The CDR3 sequence is 14 residues long. Germline V lookup: CDR1 GTSNPN, CDR2 SVGIG (reference sequence). V was clipped by 3 bases and J by 5 bases, with 16 bases between them. This CDR3 reads CAWSLPGVQETQYF. For the CDR3, the DNA is TGTGCCTGGAGCCTACCGGGGGTTCAGGAGACCCAGTACTTC.

This clonotype appeared a few times. The chain is built from TRBV20-1 and TRBJ2-7, with a possible D match to TRBD2 (5 bases). The V end lost 5 bases, the J end lost 3 bases, and 11 bases lay between the germline ends. The CDR3 has 12 amino acids. Germline CDR1 is DFQATT and CDR2 is SNEGSKA (reference sequence). The CDR3 coding sequence is TGCAGTGCTGCGACGGGGTTCTACGAGCAGTACTTC. It specifies CSAATGFYEQYF.